Following are 10 T cell receptor beta chains from one sample sequenced in a study of cytomegalovirus exposure and HLA in healthy donors. The study ran its PCR with 60 Vbeta and 13 Jbeta primers. Only in-frame clones appear in the TCRdb table, and some are missing; sequencing was by immunoSEQ multiplex PCR. The sample holds some 140,000 clones, over 75% seen once. The sample comprised PBMCs. These receptors came from a woman aged 45-65 years in good health and CMV-seropositive.

V usage is TRBV12-5 and J usage is TRBJ2-7; D gene uncertain. The V and J ends lost 8 bases and 5 bases respectively, with 13 bases between them. Germline V CDR1 and CDR2: LGHNT, FRNRAP. This CDR3 is built from 12 residues. The CDR3 protein is CASSGNDNEQYF. CDR3 sequence (DNA): TGTGCTAGTTCAGGCAATGACAACGAGCAGTACTTC.

This chain joins TRBV9 and TRBJ1-6; no definite D call. Germline V gene sequence: CDR1 SGDLS, CDR2 YYNGEE. This CDR3 is 14 amino acids long. With 3 bases removed from V and 5 bases from J, the gap between germline ends came to 9 bases. The CDR3 coding sequence is TGTGCCAGCAGCGCCCAGGAAAATAATTCACCCCTCCACTTT. It is translated as CASSAQENNSPLHF.

This clone was counted once. J is TRBJ1-5 and V is TRBV5-1; D is ambiguous. This CDR3 has 15 residues. CDR1 SGHRS and CDR2 YFSETQ come from the germline V gene. V lost 4 bases to trimming and J lost 6 bases, with 17 bases between them. The CDR3 DNA follows: TGCGCCAGCAGCCTGGCGCCGGTATCAGGTCAGCCCCAGCATTTT. It yields the protein CASSLAPVSGQPQHF.

The chain is built from TRBV6-6 and TRBJ1-5; maybe TRBD1 (5 bases). The CDR3 covers 16 residues. Trimming took off 3 bases at V and 0 bases at J, with 12 bases between the two ends. Germline values: CDR1 MNHNY, CDR2 SVGAGI (reference sequence). CDR3 loop: CASSYPPGNSNQPQHF. The DNA of the CDR3 is TGTGCCAGCAGTTATCCCCCAGGGAATAGCAATCAGCCCCAGCATTTT.

Details on this clone: The sample contains more than one DNA sequence encoding this CDR3. The chain carries TRBV5-1 and TRBJ2-5; tentative D call: TRBD2 (6 bases). The V end was cut by 0 bases, the J end by 4 bases, with 10 bases between. Germline V gene sequence: CDR1 SGHRS, CDR2 YFSETQ. The CDR3 consists of 14 residues. The CDR3: CASSLAAGRETQYF. The DNA of the CDR3 is TGCGCCAGCAGCTTGGCCGCGGGGCGAGAGACCCAGTACTTC.

The chain recombines TRBV7-6 with TRBJ2-7, with 10 positions matching TRBD1. The CDR3 spans 15 residues. From germline, CDR1 is SGHVS and CDR2 FNYEAQ. Trimming removed 5 bases from V and 3 bases from J; junction bases left unmatched: 7. The CDR3 loop is CASSPGTGALYEQYF. The CDR3 bases are TGTGCCAGCAGCCCCGGGACAGGGGCCCTCTACGAGCAGTACTTC.

This clone occurred a few times. The rearrangement links TRBV30 to TRBJ2-6; TRBD1 might be the D (5 bases). The CDR3 is made up of 17 amino acids. Per germline, CDR1 GTSNPN and CDR2 SVGIG (reference sequence). V dropped 2 bases and J dropped 1 base, with 15 bases sitting between them. The chain's CDR3 is CAWSTTVAMSGANVLTF. CDR3 nucleotides: TGTGCCTGGAGTACGACAGTCGCTATGTCTGGGGCCAACGTCCTGACTTTC.

This clone was seen once. This chain links TRBV7-9 with TRBJ2-3; the match to TRBD1 covers 7 bases. The CDR3 covers 16 residues. Trimming took 6 bases from V and 2 from J; bases not matched to a gene: 11. Germline-derived CDR1 and CDR2 are SEHNR and FQNEAQ (reference sequence). This CDR3 reads CASSMLGDRYTDTQYF. The CDR3 DNA follows: TGTGCCAGCAGTATGCTGGGGGACAGATACACAGATACGCAGTATTTT.

This chain links TRBV6-5 with TRBJ2-7; D call uncertain. Germline-derived CDR1 and CDR2 are MNHEY and SVGAGI. The CDR3 covers 14 residues. V was clipped by 6 bases and J by 2 bases, with 14 bases between them. Here the CDR3 reads CASRYNGQTYEQYF. In DNA, the CDR3 is TGTGCCAGCAGGTATAATGGGCAGACCTACGAGCAGTACTTC.

J is TRBJ1-1 and V is TRBV7-9, with a possible D match to TRBD1 (6 bases). Deletions cut 4 bases from V and 1 base from J, with 13 bases between. CDR3 length equals 15 residues. The germline CDR1 and CDR2 sequences are SEHNR and FQNEAQ (reference sequence). The DNA of the CDR3 is TGTGCCAGCAGCTACCACAGGGTTGAGAACACTGAAGCTTTCTTT. It is translated as CASSYHRVENTEAFF.